This T cell receptor (beta chain) stems from a study of T cells in Graves' hyperthyroidism and ophthalmopathy (dated 2019 in TCRdb). Study-wide context: Peripheral blood samples were taken at initial diagnosis, before any treatment was given. TCR V-J signatures able to tell the groups apart were searched for in a discovery cohort of about a hundred patients, of whom under 45 had Graves' ophthalmopathy and 55 to 60 had stable Graves' hyperthyroidism. Prospective prediction of ophthalmopathy was tested in an independent validation cohort consisting of fewer than 20 hyperthyroidism patients and approximately 16 patients who later progressed to ophthalmopathy. The paper reports TCR Vbeta CDR3 sequencing of over 130 peripheral blood samples: under 45 ophthalmopathy, fewer than 80 hyperthyroidism and about 17 progressor patients. The 75 to 100 discovery patients were randomly split 7:3 into training and test sets. After sampling, hyperthyroidism patients received methimazole starting at 30 mg daily, and ophthalmopathy patients received high-dose intravenous methylprednisolone. In about 6 Graves' hyperthyroidism patients, the study also compared T-cell repertoires from thyroid tissue with T-cell repertoires from blood. Results the study describes overall, beyond this receptor: Ophthalmopathy was separated from stable hyperthyroidism by a 13 V-J signature model, with approximately 90% sensitivity and approximately 84% specificity obtained in cross-validation and 80%/75% obtained in testing. In validation, the model predicted progression to ophthalmopathy a median of about 6 months before onset, with about 71% sensitivity and about 72% specificity. Sample size was not statistically predetermined, and blinding of investigators to group allocation was not performed. Most expanded thyroid clonotypes (frequency above 0.001) were also found in blood, which suggests that blood repertoires may mirror thyroid immune responses.

This clonotype was observed at least ten times. This clone's antigen is unknown. Nothing much larger sits one base from this clone, and base qualities are not available. CDR1 and CDR2, per the germline V gene (reference sequence), are GTSNPN and SVGIG. The CDR3, cysteine through phenylalanine, is 14 amino acids long. The DNA shown is the 42-base CDR3, in frame from base 1. V lost 5 bases and J lost 8 bases, and the count of bases not matched to a germline gene is 7. The TCR beta CDR3 regions were amplified from the RNA transcripts. A first-round RT-PCR of the TCR CDR3 used the HTBI primer set with the Qiagen OneStep RT-PCR kit. A second multiplex PCR round built the libraries, followed by size selection and purification. Libraries were sequenced paired-end with 100 bp reads on an Illumina HiSeq2000. As for how the authors treated the data: SOAPnuke was used to process the raw data, throwing out any read that contained adapters or uncalled bases, had a mean Phred below 15, or lacked an exact constant-primer or identifier match. COPE v1.2.5 was used to merge high-quality paired reads, and clonotypes were defined as unique nucleotide sequences. MiTCR v1.1 was used to align the clonotypes against IMGT TRBV, TRBD and TRBJ reference segments. Analysis was restricted to V-J combinations with a frequency above 0.0001, which covered 99% to 99.2% of repertoires. A TCS score was defined as the ratio between F50 (clonal expansion) and ExV (chaos), using BLOSUM62-based TCRdist between CDR3 peptides within each V-J. Welch's t-statistics and random forest reduced 500 to 550 V-J features to 13, which were used in a naive Bayes classifier (R e1071). The raw public reads went through TCRdb reprocessing: fastp at Q25, MiXCR clone calling, in-frame beta chains kept. Here each entry gathers all rows of one CDR3 protein and keeps the most common genes and DNA. TCRdb's processing, not the study's, gives the V and J calls here. A total of hundreds of thousands of distinct CDR3 sequences appear in this sample, under 20% of them only once. The ten biggest clones cover about a sixth of the sample.

Hyperthyroidism patients were newly diagnosed, with disease duration under 2 months, and aged 18 to 65 years. Patients with uncontrolled infections, other autoimmune diseases, pregnancy or lactation were excluded. Diagnoses were based on clinical symptoms, serum thyroxine and TRAb, thyroid ultrasound and orbital computed tomography. For progressor patients, blood was drawn at the first diagnosis of hyperthyroidism, before any ophthalmopathy symptoms had appeared. PBMCs were separated from roughly 10 ml of fresh peripheral blood using Ficoll-Paque density gradient centrifugation. Progressor patients were initially diagnosed with Graves' hyperthyroidism and developed ophthalmopathy during follow-up. Trizol reagent was used to extract total RNA, and RNA quality was then checked on an Agilent 2100 Bioanalyzer.

Input material: blood. This TCR was sampled from a woman aged 45-60 years with Graves' hyperthyroidism that later progressed to Graves' ophthalmopathy. The chain is made from TRBV30 and TRBJ1-4, with 11 middle bases fitting TRBD1. DNA sequence: TGTGCCTGGTACCCCGGACAGGGGGCAGAAAAACTGTTTTTT. Its coded protein is CAWYPGQGAEKLFF.